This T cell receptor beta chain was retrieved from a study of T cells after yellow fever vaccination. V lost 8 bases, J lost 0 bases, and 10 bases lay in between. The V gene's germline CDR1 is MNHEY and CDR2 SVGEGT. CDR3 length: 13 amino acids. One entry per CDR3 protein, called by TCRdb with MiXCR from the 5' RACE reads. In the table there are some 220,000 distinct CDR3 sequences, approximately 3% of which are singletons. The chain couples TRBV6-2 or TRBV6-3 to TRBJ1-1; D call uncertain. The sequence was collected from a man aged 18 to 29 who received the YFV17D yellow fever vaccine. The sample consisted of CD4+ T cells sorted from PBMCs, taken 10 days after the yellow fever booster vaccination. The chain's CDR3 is CASRNGLNTEAFF. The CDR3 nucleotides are TGTGCCAGCCGAAACGGGTTGAACACTGAAGCTTTCTTT.